These T cell receptor beta chains were read from a single sample in a study of T cells after posttransplantation cyclophosphamide. Here immunoSEQ multiplex PCR was the method, and the copy in TCRdb shows in-frame clones only, minus some. This table has about 17,000 clones, roughly 80% appearing once. The input for sequencing was CD8+ T cells sorted from PBMCs, taken approximately 1,900 days after a stem cell transplant with posttransplant cyclophosphamide. The receptors were gathered from a female patient aged 40 to 55 who received an allogeneic stem cell transplant from a related donor, was CMV-positive, and had no GVHD. The T cells may partly be graft donor cells. The conserved cysteine and the conserved F or W are not part of the CDR3 here.

cdr3_length: 14; v_call: TRBV2; j_call: TRBJ1-2; cdr3_aa: ASSEGWRGVDYGYT
cdr3_length: 13; v_call: TRBV19; j_call: TRBJ1-5; cdr3_aa: ASSMLRELNQPQH
cdr3_length: 13; v_call: TRBV25-1; j_call: TRBJ1-1; cdr3_aa: ASSDGREGNTEAF
cdr3_length: 12; v_call: TRBV11-3; j_call: TRBJ2-2; cdr3_aa: ASSDTPSTGELF
cdr3_length: 11; v_call: TRBV27; j_call: TRBJ1-2; cdr3_aa: ASSGGGWYGYT
cdr3_length: 10; v_call: TRBV4-3; j_call: TRBJ2-1; cdr3_aa: ASSHGTREQF
cdr3_length: 11; v_call: TRBV6-5; j_call: TRBJ1-6; cdr3_aa: ASSWGPNSPLH
cdr3_length: 15; v_call: TRBV7-8; j_call: TRBJ1-5; cdr3_aa: ASSLGGRGEGNQPQH
cdr3_length: 14; v_call: TRBV13; j_call: TRBJ2-7; cdr3_aa: ASSLGGGGIGYEQY
cdr3_length: 10; v_call: TRBV7-9; j_call: TRBJ1-1; cdr3_aa: ASSVREAEAF
cdr3_length: 14; v_call: TRBV21-1; j_call: TRBJ1-1; cdr3_aa: ASSKVIGAGDTEAF
cdr3_length: 13; v_call: TRBV10-3; j_call: TRBJ1-5; cdr3_aa: AISDPGTPDQPQH
cdr3_length: 15; v_call: TRBV25-1; j_call: TRBJ2-5; cdr3_aa: ASSEGTSGGAGETQY
cdr3_length: 9; v_call: TRBV11-2; j_call: TRBJ2-7; cdr3_aa: ASSPGSEQY
cdr3_length: 14; v_call: TRBV27; j_call: TRBJ2-4; cdr3_aa: ASSPGTGVAKNIQY
cdr3_length: 16; v_call: TRBV11-2; j_call: TRBJ2-1; cdr3_aa: ASSSSSGGAISYNEQF
cdr3_length: 14; v_call: TRBV5-1; j_call: TRBJ2-1; cdr3_aa: ASRAPLAGGLHEQF
cdr3_length: 14; v_call: TRBV28; j_call: TRBJ2-7; cdr3_aa: ASSRHGLGSSYEQY
cdr3_length: 12; v_call: TRBV7-8; j_call: TRBJ2-5; cdr3_aa: ASSLVDREETQY
cdr3_length: 11; v_call: TRBV7-6; j_call: TRBJ1-2; cdr3_aa: ASSPQGGYGYT
cdr3_length: 14; v_call: TRBV18; j_call: TRBJ2-4; cdr3_aa: ASSPEEGLAKNIQY
cdr3_length: 11; v_call: TRBV5-6; j_call: TRBJ2-7; cdr3_aa: ASSLPGDYEQY
cdr3_length: 13; v_call: TRBV5-1; j_call: TRBJ2-3; cdr3_aa: ASSLLLESPDTQY
cdr3_length: 13; v_call: TRBV7-9; j_call: TRBJ1-4; cdr3_aa: ASSSLLGEDEKLF
cdr3_length: 11; v_call: TRBV6-4; j_call: TRBJ1-4; cdr3_aa: AEPGRTNEKLF